These 25 T cell receptor beta chains share one sample of origin, sequenced in a study of shared clonotypes between healthy human individuals. The naive CD8 fraction comprised CD45RO-negative cells positively selected for CCR7 and excluded terminally differentiated effector memory CD45RA+ cells. TCRdb keeps only in-frame clones here, not all; method: immunoSEQ multiplex PCR. In the table there are hundreds of thousands of clones, 96% of which are singletons. The sample was naive CD8+ T cells sorted from blood. The receptors stem from a man in his thirties or forties in good health.

The V gene is TRBV2, the J gene TRBJ2-7, with 8 bases fitting TRBD1. CDR1 and CDR2 (germline): SNHLY, FYNNEI. This CDR3 has 12 amino acids. V was pared by 7 bases and J by 5 bases, with 4 bases of the junction left unmatched. The CDR3 nucleotides are TGTGCCAGCATGTCAGGGGGCAACGAGCAGTACTTC. This translates into CASMSGGNEQYF.

CDR3: CASTRPGQTYEQYF. Here the CDR3 DNA reads TGTGCCAGCACCCGCCCCGGACAGACCTACGAGCAGTACTTC. The chain is built from TRBV6-5 and TRBJ2-7; the D gene is possibly TRBD1 (6 bases). The germline V gene has CDR1 MNHEY and CDR2 SVGAGI. CDR3 length equals 14 residues. The V end was cut by 7 bases, the J end by 2 bases, with 15 bases between.

V and J are TRBV27 and TRBJ2-7, with D perhaps TRBD1 or TRBD2 (6 bases each). The CDR3 is 15 residues long. V was clipped by 2 bases and J by 1 base, with 12 bases between them. The V gene's germline CDR1 is MNHEY and CDR2 SMNVEV (reference sequence). The CDR3 DNA sequence: TGTGCCAGCAGTTTAGTACAGGGAGGTTCCTACGAGCAGTACTTC. It encodes CASSLVQGGSYEQYF.

V is TRBV5-6 and J is TRBJ1-1; no reliable D call. Per the germline V gene, CDR1 is SGHDT and CDR2 is YYEEEE. This CDR3 is built from 14 residues. Deletions cut 0 bases from V and 0 bases from J, with 6 bases between. This chain's CDR3 is CASSLAPLNTEAFF. The CDR3 DNA sequence: TGTGCCAGCAGCTTGGCTCCCTTGAACACTGAAGCTTTCTTT.

This sequence joins TRBV7-9 and TRBJ2-5, with 11 bases aligning to TRBD2. Per germline, CDR1 SEHNR and CDR2 FQNEAQ (reference sequence). Trimming took 6 bases from V and 4 from J; bases not matched to a gene: 10. CDR3 length equals 16 residues. The CDR3 loop reads CASSSRLAGLTETQYF. The CDR3 nucleotides read TGTGCCAGCAGTTCCAGACTAGCGGGACTTACAGAGACCCAGTACTTC.

This chain connects TRBV6-1 to TRBJ2-1; 7 bases match TRBD2. V trimming: 3 bases; J trimming: 9 bases; junction bases outside the gene matches: 5. The CDR3 is 13 amino acids. Germline values: CDR1 MNHNS, CDR2 SASEGT. In nucleotides, the CDR3 is TGTGCCAGCAGTGAGGAGTGGGAGGGTGAGCAGTTCTTC. Its translation is CASSEEWEGEQFF.

Details on this clone: Other DNA sequences in this specimen translate into the identical CDR3. CDR3 amino acids: CASSLTVSYEQYF. DNA of the CDR3: TGTGCCAGCAGTCTGACAGTATCCTACGAGCAGTACTTC. The V call is TRBV27, the J call TRBJ2-7; a possible D gene is TRBD1 (5 bases). V shed 5 bases and J shed 1 base, with 9 bases lying between them. Looked up from germline, CDR1 is MNHEY and CDR2 is SMNVEV (reference sequence). The CDR3 runs to 13 residues.

Details on this clone: Other DNA sequences within the sample encode an identical CDR3. This sequence joins TRBV29-1 and TRBJ2-1, with 14 bases identical to TRBD2. Germline CDR1 and CDR2: SQVTM and ANQGSEA. V dropped 4 bases and J dropped 6; count of bases not matched to a gene: 2. The CDR3 has 14 amino acids. The CDR3 nucleotides read TGCAGCGTTGCCGGGACTAGCGGGAGCAATGAGCAGTTCTTC. Amino acid sequence: CSVAGTSGSNEQFF.

The chain couples TRBV29-1 to TRBJ2-2, with D unclear. The germline CDR1 and CDR2 sequences are SQVTM and ANQGSEA. CDR3 size: 13 residues. Trimming cost V 6 bases and J 0 bases, with 8 bases left between them. The CDR3 spells CSVPETNTGELFF. CDR3 bases: TGCAGCGTCCCCGAAACGAACACCGGGGAGCTGTTTTTT.

V usage is TRBV6-5 and J usage is TRBJ1-2; D remains unclear. Trimming stripped 0 bases from V and 6 bases from J, with 11 bases between. The CDR3 loop spans 14 amino acids. Germline loops: CDR1 MNHEY, CDR2 SVGAGI. As DNA, the CDR3 is TGTGCCAGCAGTTACTCGGGTTCGGCGAATGGCTACACCTTC. Its translation: CASSYSGSANGYTF.

DNA for the CDR3: TGCAGCGTTGGAGACACCGGGGAGCTGTTTTTT. Residues: CSVGDTGELFF. The V call is TRBV29-1, the J call TRBJ2-2; D is unclear. This CDR3 region has 11 residues. The germline V and J ends were trimmed by 4 bases and 3 bases, with 3 bases remaining between them. Germline CDR1 reads SQVTM; CDR2 reads ANQGSEA.

The chain employs TRBV7-2 and TRBJ2-3; D unclear. The CDR3 extends over 13 amino acids. V was trimmed by 4 bases and J by 0 bases, leaving 5 bases between them. Germline lookup yields CDR1 SGHTA and CDR2 FQGNSA. CDR3 nucleotides: TGTGCCAGCAGCTCCTTCAGCACAGATACGCAGTATTTT. This translates into CASSSFSTDTQYF.

The rearrangement joins TRBV7-8 to TRBJ2-7, with D perhaps TRBD1 (8 bases). Germline CDR1 SGHVS, CDR2 FQNEAQ. The CDR3 contains 15 residues. The ends were cut back, 6 bases at V and 1 base at J, with 16 bases in the middle. CDR3 in DNA: TGTGCCAGCAGTCATGACAGGGGACTATCCTACGAGCAGTACTTC. Encoded protein: CASSHDRGLSYEQYF. Based on the CDR3 plus reference TRBV7-8 and TRBJ2-7, the full variable domain is GAGVSQSPRYKVAKRGQDVALRCDPISGHVSLFWYQQALGQGPEFLTYFQNEAQLDKSGLPSDRFFAERPEGSVSTLKIQRTQQEDSAVYLCASSHDRGLSYEQYFGPGTRLTVT.

The chain carries TRBV27 and TRBJ2-5, with D perhaps given as TRBD1 or TRBD2 (5 bases each). Trimming removed 1 base from V and 5 bases from J, with 11 bases in between. Germline CDR1 is MNHEY and CDR2 is SMNVEV (reference sequence). CDR3 length: 14 amino acids. The DNA of the CDR3 is TGTGCCAGCAGTTTATTGGGGGAGACGGAGACCCAGTACTTC. It translates to CASSLLGETETQYF.

The chain employs TRBV7-9 and TRBJ2-3; possibly TRBD1 for D (6 bases). The CDR3 loop spans 16 amino acids. Germline lookup yields CDR1 SEHNR and CDR2 FQNEAQ (reference sequence). Between the trimmed V and J ends, which lost 5 bases and 1 base, there was a span of 16 bases. CDR3 region: CASSRPQGLGTDTQYF. The CDR3 DNA reads as TGTGCCAGCAGCCGTCCACAGGGCCTTGGCACAGATACGCAGTATTTT.

V gene TRBV7-9 combines with J gene TRBJ2-5; TRBD1 might be the D (5 bases). The V gene lost 0 bases and the J gene lost 5 bases, with 7 bases spanning the gap. CDR1 is SEHNR and CDR2 is FQNEAQ in the germline V gene (reference sequence). CDR3 length equals 13 residues. The CDR3 nucleotides are TGTGCCAGCAGCTTAGCTACAGGCGAGACCCAGTACTTC. Translating gives CASSLATGETQYF.

V is TRBV27 and J is TRBJ1-5, with D perhaps TRBD1 (5 bases). CDR1 is MNHEY and CDR2 is SMNVEV in the germline V gene (reference sequence). V shed 2 bases and J shed 7 bases, with 12 bases lying between them. The CDR3 spans 14 residues. The CDR3 reads CASSLGGVRQPQHF. CDR3 nucleotide sequence: TGTGCCAGCAGTTTAGGGGGGGTCAGACAGCCCCAGCATTTT.

The chain has TRBV6-5 and TRBJ2-7, with unresolved D. Deletions cut 0 bases from V and 7 bases from J, with 4 bases between. The germline CDR1 and CDR2 sequences are MNHEY and SVGAGI. CDR3 length: 11 amino acids. DNA for the CDR3: TGTGCCAGCAGTTACTCGCAAGAGCAGTACTTC. This translates into CASSYSQEQYF.

V gene TRBV4-1 combines with J gene TRBJ2-1, with D hard to call. Trimming left V 1 base short and J 0 bases short, with 10 bases between. CDR1 is MGHRA and CDR2 is YSYEKL in the germline V gene. The CDR3 sequence is 16 residues long. Written as DNA, the CDR3 is TGCGCCAGCAGCCAAGTTGTAAAGAGCTCCTACAATGAGCAGTTCTTC. Translated, it gives CASSQVVKSSYNEQFF.

The chain carries TRBV27 and TRBJ2-5; D gene uncertain. V lost 3 bases and J 3 bases, leaving 11 bases between the germline ends. The CDR3 extends over 14 amino acids. Germline V lookup: CDR1 MNHEY, CDR2 SMNVEV (reference sequence). The CDR3, as DNA: TGTGCCAGCAGTTTGCAGGCAAAGAAAGAGACCCAGTACTTC. This sequence encodes CASSLQAKKETQYF.

The chain couples TRBV11-2 to TRBJ2-7; the D gene is possibly TRBD2 (5 bases). This CDR3 has 19 residues. The germline V and J ends were trimmed by 0 bases and 2 bases, with 23 bases remaining between them. CDR1 is SGHAT and CDR2 is FQNNGV in the germline V gene. The CDR3 coding sequence is TGTGCCAGCAGCTTAGACCAGGTTCGGGAAGAGAGACCGGCCTACGAGCAGTACTTC. It specifies CASSLDQVREERPAYEQYF.

The gene calls are TRBV29-1 and TRBJ1-2; 8 bases agree with TRBD1. Germline values: CDR1 SQVTM, CDR2 ANQGSEA. This CDR3 has 15 residues. With V trimmed by 3 bases and J by 3 bases, 9 bases remained unmatched. This CDR3 is CSVDVRGREDYGYTF. CDR3 DNA: TGCAGCGTTGATGTCAGGGGGCGAGAGGACTATGGCTACACCTTC.

The V and J genes are TRBV27 and TRBJ2-7; 12 bases agree with TRBD1. The length of the CDR3 is 14 residues. V lost 8 bases, J lost 3 bases, and 5 bases stayed unmatched. Germline values: CDR1 MNHEY, CDR2 SMNVEV (reference sequence). CDR3: CASGDRGPFYEQYF. The CDR3 DNA is TGTGCCAGCGGGGACAGGGGGCCTTTCTACGAGCAGTACTTC.

The gene calls are TRBV10-2 and TRBJ2-7; 11 positions match TRBD2. The CDR3 extends over 15 amino acids. The germline V gene encodes CDR1 WSHSY and CDR2 SAAADI. V trimming: 6 bases; J trimming: 2 bases; junction bases outside the gene matches: 6. In nucleotides, the CDR3 is TGCGCCAGCAGGGAGGGACTAGCGGTAACCTACGAGCAGTACTTC. Amino acids: CASREGLAVTYEQYF.

The J gene is TRBJ1-1, the V gene TRBV28; possibly TRBD1 for D (6 bases). Germline V lookup: CDR1 MDHEN, CDR2 SYDVKM. The CDR3 is made up of 16 amino acids. Trimming took off 5 bases at V and 7 bases at J, with 23 bases between the two ends. The CDR3 DNA sequence: TGTGCCAGCAGTCCCCGGGGATTTGGGGGCGACGGTGAAGCTTTCTTT. Its protein product is CASSPRGFGGDGEAFF.